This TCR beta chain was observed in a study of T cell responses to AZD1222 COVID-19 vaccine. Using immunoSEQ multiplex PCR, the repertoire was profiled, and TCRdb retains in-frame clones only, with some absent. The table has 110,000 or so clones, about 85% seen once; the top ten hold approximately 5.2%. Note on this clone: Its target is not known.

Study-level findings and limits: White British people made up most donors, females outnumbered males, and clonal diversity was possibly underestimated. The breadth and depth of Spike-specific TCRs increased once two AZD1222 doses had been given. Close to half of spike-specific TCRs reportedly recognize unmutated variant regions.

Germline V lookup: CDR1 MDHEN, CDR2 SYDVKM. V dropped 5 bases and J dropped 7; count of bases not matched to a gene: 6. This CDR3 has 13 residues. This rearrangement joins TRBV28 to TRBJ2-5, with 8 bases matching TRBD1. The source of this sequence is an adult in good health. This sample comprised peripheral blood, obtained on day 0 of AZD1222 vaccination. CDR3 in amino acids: CASSRDRPGTQYF. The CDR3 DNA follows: TGTGCCAGCAGTCGGGACAGGCCGGGGACCCAGTACTTC. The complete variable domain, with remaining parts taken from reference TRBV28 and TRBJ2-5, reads DVKVTQSSRYLVKRTGEKVFLECVQDMDHENMFWYRQDPGLGLRLIYFSYDVKMKEKGDIPEGYSVSREKKERFSLILESASTNQTSMYLCASSRDRPGTQYFGPGTRLLVL.